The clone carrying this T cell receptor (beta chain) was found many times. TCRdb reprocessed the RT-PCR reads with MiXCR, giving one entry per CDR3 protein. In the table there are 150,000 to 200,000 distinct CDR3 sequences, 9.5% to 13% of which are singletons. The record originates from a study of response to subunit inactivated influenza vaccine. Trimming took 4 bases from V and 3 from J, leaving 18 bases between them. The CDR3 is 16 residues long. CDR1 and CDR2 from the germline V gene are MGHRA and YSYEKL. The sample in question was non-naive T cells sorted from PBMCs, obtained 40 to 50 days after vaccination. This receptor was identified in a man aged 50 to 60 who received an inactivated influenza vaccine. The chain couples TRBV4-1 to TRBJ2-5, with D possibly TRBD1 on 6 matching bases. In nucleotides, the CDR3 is TGCGCCAGCAGCCGCACAGGGAGTCTTCGGGAAGAGACCCAGTACTTC. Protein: CASSRTGSLREETQYF.